The 27 T cell receptor beta chains below all came from one sample that was sequenced in a study of T cell repertoires in cytomegalovirus infection. These receptors lack a known antigen. TCRdb re-called the reads through MiXCR, storing one row per CDR3 protein. Of almost 90,000 distinct CDR3 sequences in the sample, 25% to 35% were seen once. Material: CD8+ T cells from cultured PBMCs, obtained from culture after CMV antigen stimulation. The receptors shown here come from a human donor in good health (CMV status not recorded). Some clones in this sample may be carry-over from other donors' samples.

This sequence joins TRBV28 and TRBJ2-7, with 13 bases matching TRBD2. With 4 bases clipped from V and 1 base from J, the junction kept 4 bases outside the gene matches. Germline V gene data show CDR1 as MDHEN and CDR2 as SYDVKM. CDR3 length: 16 residues. The CDR3 spells CASSSGLAGVSYEQYF. CDR3 bases: TGTGCCAGCAGTTCAGGACTAGCGGGGGTATCCTACGAGCAGTACTTC.

This clonotype was observed a few times. This chain joins TRBV20-1 and TRBJ1-6, with no clear D. Germline lookup yields CDR1 DFQATT and CDR2 SNEGSKA (reference sequence). The CDR3 consists of 18 residues. Trimming removed 0 bases at V and 0 bases at J, with 15 bases between. DNA for the CDR3: TGCAGTGCTAGAGATCAAAGGCAGGATAGCTCCTATAATTCACCCCTCCACTTT. Translated: CSARDQRQDSSYNSPLHF.

This clonotype was seen more than once but under ten times. The chain recombines TRBV6-1 with TRBJ2-1; TRBD2 agrees at 7 bases. Germline V gene data show CDR1 as MNHNS and CDR2 as SASEGT. The trim removed 6 bases at V and 2 bases at J, leaving 4 bases unmatched. CDR3 length: 14 amino acids. The CDR3 bases are TGTGCCAGCAGCAAGGGAGGGCCCTACAATGAGCAGTTCTTC. Its protein product is CASSKGGPYNEQFF.

V is TRBV19 and J is TRBJ1-6; D is perhaps TRBD1 (6 bases). The CDR3 is made up of 15 amino acids. V was pared by 6 bases and J by 8 bases, with 17 bases between. From germline, CDR1 is LNHDA and CDR2 SQIVND (reference sequence). In nucleotides, the CDR3 is TGTGCCAGTAGCGAAACCAGGGGTTCGGATTCACCCCTCCACTTT. Translating gives CASSETRGSDSPLHF.

The rearrangement joins TRBV6-6 to TRBJ2-3; 11 nucleotides align to TRBD2. With V trimmed by 4 bases and J by 2 bases, 14 bases remained unmatched. Germline lookup yields CDR1 MNHNY and CDR2 SVGAGI (reference sequence). The CDR3 covers 19 residues. The CDR3 bases are TGTGCCAGCAGTTCGGATCTAGCGGGGGGCACATTCAACACAGATACGCAGTATTTT. Protein: CASSSDLAGGTFNTDTQYF.

This clonotype has only a few counts. No DNA is shown, since the ends of the CDR3 on it are uncertain; the CDR3 is the one TCRdb lists. V usage is TRBV6-1 and J usage is TRBJ2-1. The CDR3 length equals 13 residues, ends included. The germline V gene encodes CDR1 MNHNS and CDR2 SASEGT. CDR3 amino acids: CASSSSKYNEQFF.

The rearrangement links TRBV19 to TRBJ2-7, with D possibly matching TRBD1 (5 bases). Germline V lookup: CDR1 LNHDA, CDR2 SQIVND (reference sequence). The CDR3 extends over 12 amino acids. The ends were cut back, 3 bases at V and 4 bases at J, with 7 bases in the middle. CDR3: CASSIQGYEQYF. In DNA, the CDR3 is TGTGCCAGTAGTATTCAGGGTTACGAGCAGTACTTC.

This clonotype was seen ten or more times. The chain uses TRBV7-2 and TRBJ2-2; D possibly uses TRBD1 or TRBD2 (6 bases each). This CDR3 is built from 14 residues. Germline assignment: CDR1 SGHTA and CDR2 FQGNSA. The V end was cut by 4 bases, the J end by 7 bases, with 13 bases between. The CDR3: CASSYGGGNGELFF. CDR3 nucleotides: TGTGCCAGCAGCTACGGGGGCGGGAACGGGGAGCTGTTTTTT. Combining the CDR3 with reference TRBV7-2 and TRBJ2-2 gives the whole variable domain GAGVSQSPSNKVTEKGKDVELRCDPISGHTALYWYRQSLGQGLEFLIYFQGNSAPDKSGLPSDRFSAERTGGSVSTLTIQRTQQEDSAVYLCASSYGGGNGELFFGEGSRLTVL.

This clonotype showed up just once. Just one base apart from a much larger clone, this may be a read error. The chain joins TRBV11-1 to TRBJ2-7; no definite D call. CDR1 and CDR2 from the germline V gene are SGHAT and FQDESV (reference sequence). The CDR3 contains 14 residues. The CDR3 spells CASIPGGTSNEQYF. DNA for the CDR3: TGTGCCAGCATACCCGGCGGTACCTCCAACGAGCAGTACTTC.

This clonotype was detected ten times or more. The chain has TRBV25-1 and TRBJ1-1, with a weak D call TRBD1 (6 bases). Germline values: CDR1 MGHDK, CDR2 SYGVNS. This CDR3 is 13 amino acids long. V shed 1 base and J shed 12 bases, with 15 bases lying between them. In nucleotides, the CDR3 is TGTGCCAGCAGTGAATGGAGCACAGGGATAACTTTCTTT. The encoded protein is CASSEWSTGITFF.

This chain connects TRBV4-1 to TRBJ2-7; D is perhaps TRBD1 (5 bases). The CDR3 spans 13 residues. V was shortened by 0 bases and J by 6 bases, with 9 bases between the two germline ends. Germline V gene data show CDR1 as MGHRA and CDR2 as YSYEKL. Written as DNA, the CDR3 is TGCGCCAGCAGCCAAGATGGGGCAGTCGAGCAGTACTTC. It encodes CASSQDGAVEQYF.

This clonotype was detected ten times or more. The genes are TRBV5-1 and TRBJ1-2, with 7 bases that match TRBD1. The germline V gene encodes CDR1 SGHRS and CDR2 YFSETQ. CDR3 length: 14 residues. Trimming took 0 bases from V and 6 from J; bases not matched to a gene: 5. The CDR3 DNA follows: TGCGCCAGCAGCTTGGTTCCAGGGGGTGATGGCTACACCTTC. This codes for CASSLVPGGDGYTF.

This clonotype was counted a few times. The rearrangement joins TRBV7-9 to TRBJ1-1; unclear D gene. Germline V CDR1 and CDR2: SEHNR, FQNEAQ (reference sequence). The length of the CDR3 is 15 residues. V lost 1 base and J 0 bases, leaving 9 bases between the germline ends. The CDR3 loop reads CASSLVGALNTEAFF. CDR3 bases: TGTGCCAGCAGCTTAGTCGGAGCTTTGAACACTGAAGCTTTCTTT.

This clonotype was counted between two and nine times. This chain links TRBV10-3 with TRBJ2-2, with D tentatively TRBD1 or TRBD2 (5 bases each). The CDR3 runs to 14 residues. V lost 7 bases and J 6 bases, leaving 15 bases between the germline ends. Germline-derived CDR1 and CDR2 are ENHRY and SYGVKD. The CDR3, as DNA: TGTGCCATCATGGGACCAGAGTTTCCCGGGGAGCTGTTTTTT. The encoded protein is CAIMGPEFPGELFF.

This clonotype was counted only a few times. This sequence joins TRBV6-2 or TRBV6-3 and TRBJ1-1; D perhaps matches TRBD1 (6 bases). Per the germline V gene, CDR1 is MNHEY and CDR2 is SVGEGT. The V end lost 8 bases, the J end lost 7 bases, and 11 bases lay between the germline ends. The length of the CDR3 is 11 residues. The CDR3 region is CASATGYEAFF. CDR3 nucleotides: TGTGCCAGCGCTACAGGGTATGAAGCTTTCTTT.

This clonotype was counted many times. The chain couples TRBV6-1 to TRBJ2-7; D ambiguous. V was trimmed by 10 bases and J by 0 bases, leaving 10 bases between them. This CDR3 contains 12 residues. Germline-derived CDR1 and CDR2 are MNHNS and SASEGT. The CDR3 reads CATQALSYEQYF. The CDR3 region has the DNA TGTGCCACCCAGGCTCTCTCCTACGAGCAGTACTTC.

The V gene is TRBV2, the J gene TRBJ1-5, with 8 bases aligning to TRBD1. This CDR3 is built from 17 residues. V gave up 2 bases and J gave up 0 bases; unmatched junction bases: 6. Germline loops: CDR1 SNHLY, CDR2 FYNNEI. In DNA form, the CDR3 reads TGTGCCAGCAGTGAACAGGGGGCTGGTCGTAGCAATCAGCCCCAGCATTTT. Translation: CASSEQGAGRSNQPQHF. The full variable domain, rest sourced from reference TRBV2 and TRBJ1-5, is EPEVTQTPSHQVTQMGQEVILRCVPISNHLYFYWYRQILGQKVEFLVSFYNNEISEKSEIFDDQFSVERPDGSNFTLKIRSTKLEDSAMYFCASSEQGAGRSNQPQHFGDGTRLSIL.

This clonotype appeared many times. The chain uses TRBV11-2 and TRBJ2-1; 12 nucleotides agree with TRBD2. This CDR3 comprises 17 residues. V dropped 4 bases and J dropped 8; count of bases not matched to a gene: 12. Germline V lookup: CDR1 SGHAT, CDR2 FQNNGV. The CDR3 spells CASSSPPGGLAGHEQFF. In nucleotides, the CDR3 is TGTGCCAGCAGCTCCCCTCCCGGGGGACTAGCGGGTCATGAGCAGTTCTTC.

The sample holds many counts of this clonotype. The V and J genes are TRBV20-1 and TRBJ1-1; perhaps TRBD1 as D (5 bases). V dropped 5 bases and J dropped 7 bases, with 23 bases sitting between them. The germline CDR1 and CDR2 sequences are DFQATT and SNEGSKA (reference sequence). The CDR3 length is 15 residues. The chain's CDR3 is CSARAGYSPPGEAFF. The CDR3 DNA reads TGCAGTGCTCGGGCAGGGTATAGCCCTCCCGGTGAAGCTTTCTTT.

The chain links TRBV2 to TRBJ2-5; D is possibly TRBD1 (5 bases). This CDR3 is 14 amino acids long. Trimming removed 6 bases at V and 1 base at J, with 12 bases between. CDR1 and CDR2 from the germline V gene are SNHLY and FYNNEI. The CDR3 DNA reads TGTGCCAGCAGCGGACCCGACAGCCAAGAGACCCAGTACTTC. This codes for CASSGPDSQETQYF.

This clonotype showed up many times. The chain has TRBV6-5 and TRBJ2-3, with 11 bases aligning to TRBD2. From germline, CDR1 is MNHEY and CDR2 SVGAGI. With V trimmed by 5 bases and J by 2 bases, 6 bases remained unmatched. CDR3 length equals 16 residues. This CDR3 reads CASSGLAGINTDTQYF. CDR3 bases: TGTGCCAGCAGTGGACTAGCGGGCATAAACACAGATACGCAGTATTTT.

This clonotype was counted only a few times. The rearrangement links TRBV7-6 to TRBJ2-5; either TRBD1 or TRBD2 may fit D (5 bases each). The CDR3 has 13 amino acids. CDR1 SGHVS and CDR2 FNYEAQ come from the germline V gene. V lost 0 bases and J lost 5, with 7 bases in between. DNA for the CDR3: TGTGCCAGCAGCTTAGCCAGGGAGGAGACCCAGTACTTC. It encodes CASSLAREETQYF.

The chain employs TRBV7-9 and TRBJ1-3; D is ambiguous. CDR3 size: 12 residues. Per the germline V gene, CDR1 is SEHNR and CDR2 is FQNEAQ (reference sequence). The V gene lost 5 bases and the J gene lost 8 bases, with 10 bases spanning the gap. The CDR3, as DNA: TGTGCCAGCAGCCCGACCATAGACACCATATATTTT. Translated, it gives CASSPTIDTIYF.

This clonotype was counted ten times or more. The chain is built from TRBV19 and TRBJ1-1; no clear D gene. Germline loops: CDR1 LNHDA, CDR2 SQIVND (reference sequence). The germline V and J ends were trimmed by 3 bases and 3 bases, with 14 bases remaining between them. The CDR3 consists of 15 residues. The CDR3, as DNA: TGTGCCAGTAGTATCGGGTCTTCCCGGTACACTGAAGCTTTCTTT. Its translation: CASSIGSSRYTEAFF.

This chain links TRBV5-6 with TRBJ1-3; D is possibly TRBD1 (5 bases). Deletions cut 4 bases from V and 4 bases from J, with 18 bases between. This CDR3 is built from 16 residues. In germline, CDR1 is SGHDT, CDR2 YYEEEE. CDR3 nucleotide sequence: TGTGCCAGCAGCCCCCGGGGTGGGGCAGGAGGAAACACCATATATTTT. Encoded protein: CASSPRGGAGGNTIYF.

This clonotype showed up just a few times. Here the CDR3 DNA reads TGTGCCAGCAGGCCTGGGGCAGTACGAGAGGAAAAACTGTTTTTT. Translated: CASRPGAVREEKLFF. This chain links TRBV28 with TRBJ1-4; TRBD1 might be the D (5 bases). The CDR3 is 15 residues long. Trimming took off 6 bases at V and 8 bases at J, with 19 bases between the two ends. Germline assignment: CDR1 MDHEN and CDR2 SYDVKM. Complete variable domain (other parts from reference TRBV28 and TRBJ1-4): DVKVTQSSRYLVKRTGEKVFLECVQDMDHENMFWYRQDPGLGLRLIYFSYDVKMKEKGDIPEGYSVSREKKERFSLILESASTNQTSMYLCASRPGAVREEKLFFGSGTQLSVL.

The chain has TRBV18 and TRBJ1-1, with D possibly matching TRBD1 (6 bases). Trimming removed 3 bases from V and 1 base from J, with 15 bases in between. CDR1 is KGHSH and CDR2 is LQKENI in the germline V gene. The CDR3 runs to 16 residues. CDR3 nucleotide sequence: TGTGCCAGCTCACCCGGCCAACAGGGACCGAACACTGAAGCTTTCTTT. Its protein product is CASSPGQQGPNTEAFF.